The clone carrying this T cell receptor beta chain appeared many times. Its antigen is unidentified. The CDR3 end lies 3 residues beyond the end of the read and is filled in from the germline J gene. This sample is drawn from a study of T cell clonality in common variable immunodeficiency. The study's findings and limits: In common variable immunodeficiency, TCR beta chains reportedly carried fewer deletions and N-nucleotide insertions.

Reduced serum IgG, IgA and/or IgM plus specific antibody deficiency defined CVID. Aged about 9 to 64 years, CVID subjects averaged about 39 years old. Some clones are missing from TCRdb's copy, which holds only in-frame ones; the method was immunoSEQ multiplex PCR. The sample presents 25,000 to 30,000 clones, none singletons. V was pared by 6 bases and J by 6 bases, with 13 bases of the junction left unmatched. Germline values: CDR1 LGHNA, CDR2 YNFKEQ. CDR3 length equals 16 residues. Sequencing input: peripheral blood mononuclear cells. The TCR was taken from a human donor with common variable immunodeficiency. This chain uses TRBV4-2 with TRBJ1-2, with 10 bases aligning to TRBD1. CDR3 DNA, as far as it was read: TGTGCCAGCAGTCCTGAGGGGGGACAGGGGATGGATGGC. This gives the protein CASSPEGGQGMDG. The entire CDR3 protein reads CASSPEGGQGMDGYTF.